This T cell receptor beta chain was sequenced in a study of cytomegalovirus exposure and HLA in healthy donors. The PCR used 60 Vbeta and 13 Jbeta primers. TCRdb keeps only in-frame clones here, not all; method: immunoSEQ multiplex PCR. The profile covers 150,000 or so clones, with approximately 73% appearing a single time and 1.5% to 2% taken by the ten largest. CDR3 size: 14 residues. V was clipped by 6 bases and J by 9 bases, with 17 bases between them. Germline assignment: CDR1 LNHNV and CDR2 YYDKDF (reference sequence). The receptor was isolated from a young woman in good health and CMV-seronegative. The sequencing sample was made of PBMCs. This rearrangement joins TRBV15 to TRBJ1-4, with D possibly matching TRBD1 (6 bases). CDR3: CATSGGGRVQKLFF. Here the CDR3 DNA reads TGTGCCACCAGTGGGGGGGGCAGAGTCCAAAAACTGTTTTTT.